Listed below are T cell receptor beta chains from one sample, sequenced in a study of cytomegalovirus exposure and HLA in healthy donors. Profiling relied on immunoSEQ multiplex PCR, and the TCRdb table lists in-frame clones only, not all of them. The sample lists 100,000 to 150,000 clones, around 82% occurring once. Sequenced material: PBMCs. These receptor sequences come from a female donor in good health and CMV-seronegative. The conserved cysteine and the conserved F or W are not part of the CDR3 here. A D gene is named only where the DNA matches it firmly.

v_call d_call cdr3_aa
TRBV5-5 . ASSLAAGQETQY
TRBV29-1 TRBD1 SGGQGTGELF
TRBV19 . ASWDISSNYGYT
TRBV19 TRBD1 ASSTGPGTANEKLF
TRBV10-3 . AISGTGRRAF
TRBV6-1 . ASSEGIFYEQY
TRBV4-1 TRBD1 ASSQSPRTGLMYTEAF
TRBV7-3 TRBD1 ASSKGQGNEQF
TRBV7-9 . ASSLTTGPLSYEQY
TRBV19 . ASSEAGYGEKLF
TRBV9 TRBD2 ASSVGAGAGSMQY
TRBV28 TRBD1 ASRGAGTGMVETQY